This passage covers 22 T cell receptor beta chains from one sample sequenced in a study of post-analysis software for immune sequencing data. The study's findings and limits: Five or six TRBV segments, TRBV5-6, TRBV5-1 and TRBV20-1 among them, were found more frequent in patients than controls.

Unique molecular identifiers were carried by the TCR beta cDNA libraries. TCRdb reprocessed the PCR reads with MiXCR, giving one entry per CDR3 protein. The data hold roughly 430,000 distinct CDR3 sequences, with about 39% observed a single time. No antigen is known for these receptors. The sequenced material came from blood. These receptors were taken from a girl aged 2 to 9 with multiple sclerosis.

The genes are TRBV28 and TRBJ1-1; no definite D call. V was trimmed by 3 bases and J by 7 bases, leaving 3 bases between them. CDR3 length: 10 residues. The germline CDR1 and CDR2 sequences are MDHEN and SYDVKM. CDR3 in amino acids: CASSFNEAFF. The CDR3 nucleotides read TGTGCCAGCAGTTTTAATGAAGCTTTCTTT.

V is TRBV4-1 and J is TRBJ1-5; D is unresolved. The CDR3 extends over 16 amino acids. CDR1 MGHRA and CDR2 YSYEKL come from the germline V gene. V dropped 3 bases and J dropped 10 bases, with 22 bases sitting between them. The CDR3 sequence: CASSQDILDQPGPQHF. Written as DNA, the CDR3 is TGCGCCAGCAGCCAGGATATCCTGGATCAGCCAGGACCCCAGCATTTT.

This clonotype was found a few times. The V gene is TRBV5-1, the J gene TRBJ1-6; TRBD1 agrees at 9 bases. The CDR3 loop spans 16 amino acids. The germline V gene has CDR1 SGHRS and CDR2 YFSETQ. J gave up 8 bases and V 0 bases, and 6 bases lay outside the gene matches. The CDR3 reads CASSLVGQGQDSPLHF. Here the CDR3 DNA reads TGCGCCAGCAGCTTGGTGGGACAGGGACAGGATTCACCCCTCCACTTT.

The chain combines TRBV10-3 with TRBJ1-2; tentative D call: TRBD1 (5 bases). The CDR3 sequence is 16 residues long. Trimming removed 2 bases at V and 0 bases at J, with 13 bases between. Per germline, CDR1 ENHRY and CDR2 SYGVKD. CDR3 DNA: TGTGCCATCAGTGAGCCTGGGGACCTCCCTAACTATGGCTACACCTTC. Translation: CAISEPGDLPNYGYTF.

This chain links TRBV10-3 with TRBJ1-2, with a tentative D call TRBD1 (6 bases). CDR3 length equals 14 residues. Germline loops: CDR1 ENHRY, CDR2 SYGVKD. With 5 bases removed from V and 4 bases from J, the gap between germline ends came to 14 bases. The CDR3, as DNA: TGTGCCATCAGTTCACAGGGAGATACCTATGGCTACACCTTC. It translates to CAISSQGDTYGYTF.

This chain connects TRBV12-3 or TRBV12-4 to TRBJ2-7, with 7 bases aligning to TRBD1. The CDR3 has 17 amino acids. The junction had 15 bases not matched to a gene; V was cut back by 5 bases and J by 2 bases. CDR3 nucleotides: TGTGCCAGCAGTCCTCCCCTCGTGAGGGGGCGGACCTACGAGCAGTACTTC. This codes for CASSPPLVRGRTYEQYF.

This clonotype was seen at least ten times. The chain combines TRBV7-2 with TRBJ2-4, with D perhaps TRBD1 (5 bases). Germline V gives CDR1 SGHTA, CDR2 FQGNSA. This CDR3 region has 13 residues. Deletions cut 5 bases from V and 5 bases from J, with 10 bases between. The CDR3 bases are TGTGCCAGCAGCCCCAGGGTAGAAAACATTCAGTACTTC. Residues: CASSPRVENIQYF.

This clonotype was counted once. This sequence joins TRBV5-1 and TRBJ2-7; D is perhaps TRBD2 (5 bases). The germline V gene has CDR1 SGHRS and CDR2 YFSETQ. Trimming removed 5 bases from V and 0 bases from J, with 12 bases in between. This CDR3 comprises 14 residues. CDR3 sequence: CASRWERSSYEQYF. CDR3 nucleotides: TGCGCCAGCAGATGGGAGAGAAGCTCCTACGAGCAGTACTTC.

The table lists this clonotype with a few counts. The genes are TRBV5-1 and TRBJ1-2; possible D gene TRBD1, 5 bases. The V end lost 0 bases, the J end lost 4 bases, and 19 bases lay between the germline ends. The CDR3 consists of 17 residues. The germline gives CDR1 SGHRS, CDR2 YFSETQ. DNA of the CDR3: TGCGCCAGCAGCTTGGCCCAGGGAGGGTCTTTGAGCTATGGCTACACCTTC. This encodes CASSLAQGGSLSYGYTF.

This rearrangement joins TRBV5-6 to TRBJ2-7, with D possibly matching TRBD2 (7 bases). Near its end, the DNA agrees better with TRBJ2-5, so the J call may be wrong. Germline V gene sequence: CDR1 SGHDT, CDR2 YYEEEE. This CDR3 region has 17 residues. CDR3 sequence: CASSLVGGLAGRETQYF. The DNA for the CDR3 is TGTGCCAGCAGCTTGGTGGGGGGGCTCGCTGGGCGAGAGACCCAGTACTTC.

This clonotype was observed a few times. V and J are TRBV7-9 and TRBJ2-7; D gene unclear. The CDR3 has 13 residues. The germline gives CDR1 SEHNR, CDR2 FQNEAQ (reference sequence). With 6 bases removed from V and 3 bases from J, the gap between germline ends came to 12 bases. The CDR3 loop is CASRPTGDYEQYF. Here the CDR3 DNA reads TGTGCCAGCAGACCGACCGGAGACTACGAGCAGTACTTC. The full variable domain, completed using reference TRBV7-9 and TRBJ2-7, is DTGVSQNPRHKITKRGQNVTFRCDPISEHNRLYWYRQTLGQGPEFLTYFQNEAQLEKSRLLSDRFSAERPKGSFSTLEIQRTEQGDSAMYLCASRPTGDYEQYFGPGTRLTVT.

The rearrangement links TRBV6-6 to TRBJ2-7; 11 nucleotides line up with TRBD1. CDR3 length: 15 amino acids. V shed 6 bases, J shed 1 base, and the junction held 5 bases outside the gene matches. Germline V gene data show CDR1 as MNHNY and CDR2 as SVGAGI (reference sequence). The CDR3 spells CASRTGTGGSYEQYF. The DNA for the CDR3 is TGTGCCAGCAGAACCGGGACAGGGGGATCCTACGAGCAGTACTTC.

The genes are TRBV12-3 or TRBV12-4 and TRBJ1-1, with D unresolved. The V gene lost 3 bases and the J gene lost 1 base, with 6 bases spanning the gap. The CDR3 is 13 residues long. The CDR3 DNA sequence: TGTGCCAGCAGTTTTCAGGAGAACACTGAAGCTTTCTTT. This gives the protein CASSFQENTEAFF.

This sequence joins TRBV7-9 and TRBJ2-4, with 8 bases identical to TRBD1. The J segment lost 6 bases and the V segment lost 5 bases, leaving 3 bases of the junction unmatched. The CDR3 has 13 residues. Germline CDR1 SEHNR, CDR2 FQNEAQ (reference sequence). The CDR3 region has the DNA TGTGCCAGCAGCGACAGGGGAGGAAACATTCAGTACTTC. Its protein product is CASSDRGGNIQYF.

This clonotype has only one observation. The chain uses TRBV3-1 and TRBJ2-1; 10 nucleotides match TRBD2. The germline CDR1 and CDR2 sequences are LGHDT and YNNKEL (reference sequence). Trimming took 1 base from V and 0 from J; bases not matched to a gene: 12. This CDR3 comprises 20 residues. The CDR3 spells CASSQARGLAGAFSYNEQFF. DNA of the CDR3: TGTGCCAGCAGCCAAGCTAGGGGCCTAGCGGGAGCCTTCTCCTACAATGAGCAGTTCTTC.

This clonotype showed up just a few times. The gene calls are TRBV2 and TRBJ2-5, with 7 bases that match TRBD1. J lost 2 bases, V lost 11 bases, and 8 bases had no gene match. This CDR3 contains 13 residues. CDR1 is SNHLY and CDR2 is FYNNEI in the germline V gene. CDR3 coding DNA: TGTGCCTCACACCGGGACAGACAAGAGACCCAGTACTTC. It codes for CASHRDRQETQYF.

This clonotype came up a few times. The rearrangement joins TRBV5-1 to TRBJ2-5; 9 bases match TRBD1. The CDR3 consists of 15 residues. The J segment lost 2 bases and the V segment lost 3 bases, leaving 5 bases of the junction unmatched. From germline, CDR1 is SGHRS and CDR2 YFSETQ. CDR3 amino acids: CASSSQGAPQETQYF. The DNA of the CDR3 is TGCGCCAGCAGCTCACAGGGGGCCCCACAAGAGACCCAGTACTTC.

The gene calls are TRBV4-3 and TRBJ1-4; TRBD1 matches 11 bases. Trimming cost V 4 bases and J 8 bases; bases outside gene matches: 6. From germline, CDR1 is LGHNA and CDR2 YSLEER. The CDR3 loop spans 15 amino acids. Written as DNA, the CDR3 is TGCGCCAGCAGCCGGACAGGGGGCGCGGCCGAAAAACTGTTTTTT. Translation gives CASSRTGGAAEKLFF.

This sequence joins TRBV5-4 and TRBJ2-1; TRBD1 might be the D (5 bases). V was shortened by 5 bases and J by 3 bases, with 9 bases between the two germline ends. This CDR3 is built from 13 residues. In germline, CDR1 is SGHNT, CDR2 YYREEE (reference sequence). As DNA, the CDR3 is TGTGCCAGCAGGTTTCAGGGCTACAATGAGCAGTTCTTC. Protein sequence: CASRFQGYNEQFF. The full variable domain, completed using reference TRBV5-4 and TRBJ2-1, is ETGVTQSPTHLIKTRGQQVTLRCSSQSGHNTVSWYQQALGQGPQFIFQYYREEENGRGNFPPRFSGLQFPNYSSELNVNALELDDSALYLCASRFQGYNEQFFGPGTRLTVL.

In its sample, this clonotype was seen many times. The chain carries TRBV9 and TRBJ2-1; 9 bases are a match to TRBD2. The CDR3 is made up of 15 amino acids. After removal of 4 bases from V and 8 bases from J, the junction contained 10 bases not matched to a gene. Looked up from germline, CDR1 is SGDLS and CDR2 is YYNGEE. The CDR3 coding sequence is TGTGCCAGCAGCCTCCGGTTTAGCGGGGGCCATGAGCAGTTCTTC. It specifies CASSLRFSGGHEQFF.

This clonotype has a handful of counts. The chain joins TRBV4-1 to TRBJ2-7, with D possibly being TRBD1 or TRBD2 (5 bases each). The germline V gene has CDR1 MGHRA and CDR2 YSYEKL. This CDR3 contains 15 residues. V was pared by 1 base and J by 0 bases, with 10 bases between. The CDR3 region is CASSQGGTASYEQYF. The CDR3, as DNA: TGCGCCAGCAGCCAAGGAGGGACGGCCTCCTACGAGCAGTACTTC.

V is TRBV28 and J is TRBJ1-1; unclear D gene. CDR3 length: 13 amino acids. Looked up from germline, CDR1 is MDHEN and CDR2 is SYDVKM. Trimming cost V 8 bases and J 2 bases, with 12 bases left between them. CDR3 region: CASLRRQNTEAFF. The CDR3, as DNA: TGTGCCAGCTTGCGCAGGCAAAACACTGAAGCTTTCTTT. Based on the CDR3 plus reference TRBV28 and TRBJ1-1, the full variable domain is DVKVTQSSRYLVKRTGEKVFLECVQDMDHENMFWYRQDPGLGLRLIYFSYDVKMKEKGDIPEGYSVSREKKERFSLILESASTNQTSMYLCASLRRQNTEAFFGQGTRLTVV.